This is a list of T cell receptor beta chains from one sample in a study of beta chain features in type 1 diabetes. Only in-frame clones appear in the TCRdb table, and some are missing; sequencing was by immunoSEQ multiplex PCR. The profile shows about 350,000 clones, 15% to 20% of them singletons. The sequenced sample consisted of naive CD4+ T cells from blood. The source of these receptors is a young woman in good health. The CDR3 runs from the conserved cysteine through the conserved F or W. The order of the fields is J gene, clone size, D gene, V gene, CDR3 protein, CDR3 DNA. D genes are given only for firm matches. Size is stated for part of the rows, as once, few or many counts, or as a class when the clone is expanded.

J: TRBJ1-6
size: few
D: .
V: TRBV15
CDR3: CATRGGSGFDSPLHF
DNA: TGTGCCACCAGGGGTGGTTCGGGGTTTGATTCACCCCTCCACTTT

J: TRBJ1-5
size: few
D: TRBD1
V: TRBV6-6
CDR3: CASSSRQGASNQPQHF
DNA: TGTGCCAGCAGTTCTCGACAGGGGGCTAGCAATCAGCCCCAGCATTTT

J: TRBJ2-2
size: .
D: TRBD2
V: TRBV5-4
CDR3: CASSASPAGGGAPNTGELFF
DNA: TGTGCCAGCAGCGCCAGCCCAGCGGGAGGGGGGGCCCCGAACACCGGGGAGCTGTTTTTT

J: TRBJ2-3
size: .
D: .
V: TRBV14
CDR3: CASSQERQFGDTQYF
DNA: TGTGCCAGCAGCCAAGAGCGGCAGTTTGGAGATACGCAGTATTTT

J: TRBJ2-5
size: once
D: .
V: TRBV5-1
CDR3: CASTRPGVQETQYF
DNA: TGCGCCAGCACCCGACCGGGGGTTCAAGAGACCCAGTACTTC

J: TRBJ2-5
size: few
D: TRBD2
V: TRBV4-3
CDR3: CASSQDLAGGETQYF
DNA: TGCGCCAGCAGCCAGGATCTAGCGGGGGGAGAGACCCAGTACTTC

J: TRBJ2-4
size: .
D: .
V: TRBV19
CDR3: CASRRAQSDIQYF
DNA: TGTGCCAGTAGAAGAGCGCAGAGCGACATTCAGTACTTC

J: TRBJ2-3
size: few
D: TRBD1
V: TRBV6-6
CDR3: CASNLGQGGLDTQYF
DNA: TGTGCCAGCAACCTGGGACAGGGCGGTCTGGATACGCAGTATTTT

J: TRBJ1-1
size: few
D: .
V: TRBV4-1
CDR3: CASSQDLGLIMNTEAFF
DNA: TGCGCCAGCAGCCAAGATCTTGGCCTTATCATGAACACTGAAGCTTTCTTT

J: TRBJ2-2
size: few
D: TRBD2
V: TRBV7-3
CDR3: CASSKLAGNTGELFF
DNA: TGTGCCAGCAGCAAACTAGCGGGGAACACCGGGGAGCTGTTTTTT

J: TRBJ1-6
size: .
D: .
V: TRBV19
CDR3: CASSKQGGDSPLHF
DNA: TGTGCCAGTAGTAAACAGGGAGGGGATTCACCCCTCCACTTT

J: TRBJ2-1
size: few
D: .
V: TRBV5-1
CDR3: CASSLDWSYNEQFF
DNA: TGCGCCAGCAGCTTGGACTGGTCCTACAATGAGCAGTTCTTC

J: TRBJ2-1
size: .
D: TRBD2
V: TRBV7-3
CDR3: CASSLIAGENEQFF
DNA: TGTGCCAGCAGCTTAATAGCGGGGGAGAATGAGCAGTTCTTC

J: TRBJ2-7
size: .
D: .
V: TRBV19
CDR3: CASSTVGDTNYEQYF
DNA: TGTGCCAGTAGTACGGTTGGGGACACGAACTACGAGCAGTACTTC

J: TRBJ1-5
size: few
D: .
V: TRBV6-6
CDR3: CASRPPGPRGQPQHF
DNA: TGTGCCAGCCGCCCACCGGGTCCCCGAGGGCAGCCCCAGCATTTT

J: TRBJ2-5
size: few
D: TRBD2
V: TRBV27
CDR3: CASSSSSGRAPGTQYF
DNA: TGTGCCAGCAGTTCCTCTAGCGGGAGGGCCCCCGGGACCCAGTACTTC

J: TRBJ1-1
size: .
D: .
V: TRBV6-5
CDR3: CASSSAGATNTEAFF
DNA: TGTGCCAGCAGTTCCGCAGGGGCGACGAACACTGAAGCTTTCTTT

J: TRBJ1-1
size: few
D: .
V: TRBV9
CDR3: CASSVGPGEGNTEAFF
DNA: TGTGCCAGCAGCGTGGGCCCGGGGGAAGGAAACACTGAAGCTTTCTTT

J: TRBJ2-3
size: .
D: .
V: TRBV5-1
CDR3: CASSLVADEGTDTQYF
DNA: TGCGCCAGCAGCTTGGTGGCAGATGAGGGCACAGATACGCAGTATTTT